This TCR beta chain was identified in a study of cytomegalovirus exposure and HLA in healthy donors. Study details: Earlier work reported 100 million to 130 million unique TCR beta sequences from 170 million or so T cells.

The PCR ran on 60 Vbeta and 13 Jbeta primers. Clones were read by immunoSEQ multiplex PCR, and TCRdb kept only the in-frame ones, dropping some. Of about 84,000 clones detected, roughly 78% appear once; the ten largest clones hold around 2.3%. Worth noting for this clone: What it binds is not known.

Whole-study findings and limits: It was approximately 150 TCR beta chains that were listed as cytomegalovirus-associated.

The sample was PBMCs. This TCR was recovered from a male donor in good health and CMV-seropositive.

The CDR3 reads CASSHGGGSYEQYF. CDR3 DNA sequence: TGCGCCAGCAGCCACGGGGGGGGTTCCTACGAGCAGTACTTC. The chain couples TRBV5-1 to TRBJ2-7; TRBD2 matches 8 bases. After removal of 4 bases from V and 1 base from J, the junction contained 4 bases not matched to a gene. CDR1 and CDR2 (germline): SGHRS, YFSETQ. The CDR3 loop spans 14 amino acids.